The next 7 T cell receptor beta chains were all read from a single sample in a study of neurological immune-mediated disorders. One entry per CDR3 protein, called by TCRdb with MiXCR from the 5' RACE reads. The data show approximately 19,000 distinct CDR3 sequences, roughly 14% seen once. The source material was PBMCs. The receptors come from a female donor with HTLV-1-associated myelopathy (HAM/TSP).

This clonotype occurred many times. The genes are TRBV11-1 and TRBJ2-2, with 7 bases lining up with TRBD1. The CDR3 totals 15 residues. Germline CDR1 and CDR2: SGHAT and FQDESV (reference sequence). The junction had 8 bases not matched to a gene; V was cut back by 5 bases and J by 5 bases. The CDR3 is CASSADRVGTGELFF. CDR3 in DNA: TGTGCCAGCAGCGCAGACAGGGTGGGGACCGGGGAGCTGTTTTTT.

In its sample, this clonotype was seen once. The rearrangement uses TRBV5-1 and TRBJ1-2, with D unclear. The CDR3 spans 14 residues. Deletions cut 0 bases from V and 6 bases from J, with 12 bases between. The germline V gene encodes CDR1 SGHRS and CDR2 YFSETQ. The CDR3 here is CASSLEGRLDGYTF. The CDR3 DNA sequence: TGCGCCAGCAGCTTGGAAGGCAGGCTCGATGGCTACACCTTC.

This clonotype was counted at least ten times. V and J are TRBV6-1 and TRBJ2-4; D unresolved. The CDR3 runs 12 residues. Germline CDR1 MNHNS, CDR2 SASEGT. V dropped 1 base and J dropped 7 bases, with 5 bases sitting between them. Here the CDR3 DNA reads TGTGCCAGCAGTGAAGTAGGGAACATTCAGTACTTC. Translation gives CASSEVGNIQYF.

This clonotype was recorded many times. The chain uses TRBV7-3 and TRBJ2-3; D may be TRBD2 (5 bases). CDR1 and CDR2 from the germline V gene are SGHTA and FQGTGA. The CDR3 runs to 15 residues. Trimming left V 0 bases short and J 0 bases short, with 7 bases between. The CDR3 coding sequence is TGTGCCAGCAGCTTAACGACGGGGAGCACAGATACGCAGTATTTT. This codes for CASSLTTGSTDTQYF. The full variable domain, its missing parts supplied by reference TRBV7-3 and TRBJ2-3, is GAGVSQTPSNKVTEKGKYVELRCDPISGHTALYWYRQSLGQGPEFLIYFQGTGAADDSGLPNDRFFAVRPEGSVSTLKIQRTERGDSAVYLCASSLTTGSTDTQYFGPGTRLTVL.

This clonotype was detected ten times or more. The chain has TRBV5-1 and TRBJ2-1; TRBD2 matches 9 bases. The CDR3 has 16 amino acids. After removal of 0 bases from V and 8 bases from J, the junction contained 9 bases not matched to a gene. The V gene's germline CDR1 is SGHRS and CDR2 YFSETQ. The CDR3 loop reads CASSLVGGGALDEQFF. The CDR3 nucleotides read TGCGCCAGCAGCTTGGTGGGCGGGGGGGCCTTGGATGAGCAGTTCTTC.

Details on this clonotype: Being one base from a much bigger clone, this may be a read error. This chain links TRBV7-7 with TRBJ2-5, with D perhaps TRBD2 (6 bases). The V gene's germline CDR1 is SSHAT and CDR2 FNYEAQ (reference sequence). The CDR3 totals 14 residues. CDR3 residues: CASSLIADQETRYF. The CDR3 DNA is TGTGCTAGCAGCTTAATAGCGGATCAAGAGACCCGGTACTTC.

This clonotype was seen repeatedly, ten times or more. This chain connects TRBV11-2 to TRBJ2-7, with TRBD1 matching over 7 bases. Per the germline V gene, CDR1 is SGHAT and CDR2 is FQNNGV. This CDR3 has 14 amino acids. With V trimmed by 2 bases and J by 1 base, 2 bases remained unmatched. For the CDR3, the DNA is TGTGCCAGCAGCTTAAACAGGGGATCCTACGAGCAGTACTTC. Encoded protein: CASSLNRGSYEQYF.